The rows below give T cell receptor beta chains drawn from one sample of a study of blood T cells in healthy people across ages. Using its own MiXCR run on the 5' RACE reads, TCRdb lists one record per CDR3 protein. Here the sample spans 380,000 or so distinct CDR3 sequences, 45% to 60% being singletons. The sample comprised blood. Every receptor here comes from a man in his fifties or sixties in good health. CDR3s leave out the opening cysteine and the closing phenylalanine or tryptophan. Each record gives: D gene, J gene, CDR3 length, V gene, CDR3 protein. The D gene is left open where the match is weak.

- TRBJ1-5 11 TRBV28 ASSRDSLNAQH
- - 15 TRBV6-1 ASSEVRHPRGYNEQY
- TRBJ2-3 11 TRBV7-7 ASSFQAGDTQY
TRBD1 TRBJ2-7 12 TRBV2 ASSAIDRAYEQY
- TRBJ1-6 13 TRBV27 ASSLRQAKNSPLH
- TRBJ2-3 15 TRBV5-1 ASSSAGVHTSTDTQY
TRBD1 TRBJ1-2 14 TRBV12-3/TRBV12-4 ASSYGQGASVYGYT
TRBD2 TRBJ2-7 15 TRBV11-2 ASSLGPASGKRYEQY
- TRBJ2-2 13 TRBV7-2 ASSSEGLYTGELF
- TRBJ2-7 10 TRBV20-1 SARVLAYEQY
TRBD1 TRBJ2-3 14 TRBV25-1 ASSDLGQKVTDTQY
- TRBJ2-1 13 TRBV10-3 AIGPLAGRGDEQF
- TRBJ2-5 11 TRBV7-2 ASSLGSGETQY
- TRBJ1-1 16 TRBV27 ASSLGPFRAAENTEAF
- TRBJ2-5 12 TRBV12-3/TRBV12-4 ASSLGGDQETQY
TRBD2 TRBJ2-1 12 TRBV29-1 SAGVAGGPNEQF
TRBD1 TRBJ2-2 14 TRBV10-1 ASSDQGQGAIGELF
- TRBJ2-3 11 TRBV7-9 ASSLETGDTQY
- TRBJ2-7 12 TRBV5-5 ASHRDTFSYEQY
- TRBJ2-1 11 TRBV6-1 ASSERGNNEQF
- TRBJ2-7 14 TRBV7-8 ASSLESSLRAYEQY
- TRBJ2-1 12 TRBV7-2 ASSLAKGYNEQF
- TRBJ1-2 13 TRBV30 AWTVRRGRNYGYT
- TRBJ1-5 12 TRBV29-1 SVALGLSNQPQH
TRBD1 TRBJ2-1 12 TRBV29-1 SSGMGQGNNEQF
TRBD2 TRBJ2-6 15 TRBV6-2/TRBV6-3 ASRKSGRAYGANVLT
- TRBJ2-1 13 TRBV2 ASPRGDGGYNEQF
- TRBJ2-1 11 TRBV5-1 ASSPQMNNEQF
TRBD2 TRBJ2-3 15 TRBV12-3/TRBV12-4 ASTRLAGRLSTDTQY
TRBD2 TRBJ2-5 14 TRBV5-1 ASSLEAGLPKETQY
- TRBJ1-1 10 TRBV28 ASSLRAFEAF
- - 12 TRBV24-1 ATSGERSYNEQY
TRBD2 TRBJ2-3 14 TRBV9 ASSSRTSEITDTQY
- TRBJ1-2 10 TRBV29-1 SVDRGPYGYT
- TRBJ2-1 13 TRBV6-2/TRBV6-3 TSSYEAGSSNEQF
- TRBJ2-3 13 TRBV2 ASSEAFFPTDTQY
- TRBJ2-1 11 TRBV20-1 SAMGLIYNEQF
- TRBJ2-7 12 TRBV27 ASSPGREPHEQY
TRBD2 TRBJ2-1 18 TRBV11-1 ASSLRMGVPSGSRYDEQF
- - 11 TRBV5-1 ASGDSSYNEQY
- TRBJ1-5 10 TRBV6-1 ASSPLNQPQH
- TRBJ2-1 11 TRBV5-1 ASSVRGYNEQF
TRBD2 TRBJ2-3 13 TRBV7-6 ASSRSGGRTDTQY
TRBD1 TRBJ1-6 12 TRBV9 ASSATGGSSPLH
- TRBJ2-5 12 TRBV7-2 ASSLVGGAETQY
TRBD1 TRBJ2-2 13 TRBV12-3/TRBV12-4 ASNFGTGLTGELF
- TRBJ2-7 14 TRBV7-2 AEAAGKGRVFSEQY
- TRBJ2-6 15 TRBV28 ASSRQGISAGANVLT